This T cell receptor (beta chain) originates from a study of blood T cell repertoires in COVID-19. Whole-study context: T cells, B-cell-depleted T cells, or PBMCs supplied cDNA or gDNA.

This CDR3 comprises 15 residues. The germline CDR1 and CDR2 sequences are SGHTA and FQGNSA. After removal of 3 bases from V and 10 bases from J, the junction contained 13 bases not matched to a gene. The table came from immunoSEQ multiplex PCR; TCRdb's copy has only in-frame clones and leaves some out. The sample holds about 130,000 clones, roughly 90% seen once. The table lists this clone with a few counts. The rearrangement links TRBV7-2 to TRBJ1-1; 8 bases match TRBD1. Sequencing input: peripheral blood. This TCR was sampled from a man aged 50-59 years with active COVID-19. CDR3 in amino acids: CASSFPGQAAWRAFF. The CDR3 DNA follows: TGTGCCAGCAGCTTCCCGGGACAGGCCGCTTGGAGAGCTTTCTTT. The full variable domain, its missing parts supplied by reference TRBV7-2 and TRBJ1-1, is GAGVSQSPSNKVTEKGKDVELRCDPISGHTALYWYRQSLGQGLEFLIYFQGNSAPDKSGLPSDRFSAERTGGSVSTLTIQRTQQEDSAVYLCASSFPGQAAWRAFFGQGTRLTVV.